Sequencing of this TCR beta chain was carried out in a study of blood T cells in healthy people across ages. Germline lookup yields CDR1 MNHEY and CDR2 SVGAGI. Trimming took 4 bases from V and 1 from J; bases not matched to a gene: 10. This CDR3 is 16 amino acids long. PBMCs were isolated at a quantity of at least 6.5 million per sample. Sample-barcoded 5' priming and a J-beta primer mix drove a second PCR of roughly 6 to 12 cycles. Every molecule of cDNA carried a tag from a template-switch adaptor with 12 random nucleotides. Any given sample supplied a minimum of 3 million CDR3-containing paired-end reads. TCRdb passed the 5' RACE reads through MiXCR, listing each CDR3 protein once. Of 1.8 million or so distinct CDR3 sequences in the sample, roughly two fifths were seen once.

The chain is built from TRBV6-5 and TRBJ2-7; 7 bases agree with TRBD1. The receptor's source is a human donor in good health. Source material: blood. CDR3 in DNA: TGTGCCAGCAGTTCACAGTGGACAGGTCCTTCCTACGAGCAGTACTTC. Translation gives CASSSQWTGPSYEQYF.